The entry below gives a single T cell receptor beta chain sequence along with its context. The antigen this receptor binds is unknown. The record has no base qualities; no much larger clone is one base away. These data belong to a study of control samples from healthy donors and cancer patients (dated by TCRdb to about 2020). Library preparation employed the immunoSEQ multiplex PCR assay. The table was pulled from immuneACCESS by TCRdb, which kept in-frame rearrangements only. Such tables lose some clones; where checked, under half of the loss comes from unresolved V genes, and the rest has no known cause. The sample profile shows roughly 120,000 clones; about 93% of them were found once. Jointly, the top ten make up around 1.8% of the sample. Relative to germline, V is 8 bases shorter and J is 1 base shorter, with 20 bases between their ends. From cysteine to phenylalanine, the CDR3 is 16 amino acids long. This entry keeps only the CDR3 DNA: 48 bases, framed from base 1. The germline V gene supplies CDR1 KGHSH and CDR2 LQKENI.

Here the chain combines TRBV18 and TRBJ2-5, and perhaps TRBD1 as D gene, on 5 matching bases. This receptor was taken from a man aged 45-65 years with head and neck cancer. Sequenced sample: PBMCs. The bases read TGTGCCAGCGGCAGGGTTCCAAGTGGTGTCCAAGAGACCCAGTACTTC. The encoded protein is CASGRVPSGVQETQYF.